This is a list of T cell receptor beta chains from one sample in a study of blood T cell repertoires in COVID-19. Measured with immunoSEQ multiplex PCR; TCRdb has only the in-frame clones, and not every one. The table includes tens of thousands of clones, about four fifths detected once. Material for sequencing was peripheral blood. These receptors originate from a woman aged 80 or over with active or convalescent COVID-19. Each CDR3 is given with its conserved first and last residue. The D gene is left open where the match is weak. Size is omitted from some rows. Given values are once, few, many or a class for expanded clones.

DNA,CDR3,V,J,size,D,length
TGTGCCAGCAGCTTGATTCCTTCTTACAGGGGTGGCACTGAAGCTTTCTTT,CASSLIPSYRGGTEAFF,TRBV11-2,TRBJ1-1,once,TRBD1,17
TGTGCCAGTAGTATGACTAGCGGGGGGCAATACAATGAGCAGTTCTTC,CASSMTSGGQYNEQFF,TRBV19,TRBJ2-1,-,TRBD2,16
TGTGCCAGCAGTTTCCTTTCGAACACTGAAGCTTTCTTT,CASSFLSNTEAFF,TRBV6-2/TRBV6-3,TRBJ1-1,few,-,13
TGTGCCAGCAGTTACGGTCAGGGGCCCTCCAGCACCTTC,CASSYGQGPSSTF,TRBV6-2/TRBV6-3,TRBJ1-2,-,-,13
TGTGCCAGCCCCCGTTTGACCATATATTTT,CASPRLTIYF,TRBV6-5,TRBJ1-3,-,-,10
TGTGCCAGCAGGAGTTATCAGGGGACAACCTACGAGCAGTACTTC,CASRSYQGTTYEQYF,TRBV11-2,TRBJ2-7,many,-,15
TGTGCCAGCAGCGGCGAAAAGGGGGCAACTGAAGCTTTCTTT,CASSGEKGATEAFF,TRBV9,TRBJ1-1,few,TRBD1,14
TGTGCCAGCAGTTACCCTGACCGAGGGGGGCAGTACTTC,CASSYPDRGGQYF,TRBV6-2/TRBV6-3,TRBJ2-7,-,-,13
TGTGCCACCCGGGGACAGGGTGAAACCAAAAACATTCAGTACTTC,CATRGQGETKNIQYF,TRBV28,TRBJ2-4,-,TRBD1,15
TGCGCCAGCAGTAACAGGGAAAGCTACGGCTACACCTTC,CASSNRESYGYTF,TRBV10-2,TRBJ1-2,-,-,13
TGTGCCAGCAGTTTAAACGGTGCCTACGAGCAGTACTTC,CASSLNGAYEQYF,TRBV12-3/TRBV12-4,TRBJ2-7,-,-,13
TGCGCCAGCAGCACCGGACAGGGAATAAGACCCCTCCACTTT,CASSTGQGIRPLHF,TRBV4-3,TRBJ1-6,-,TRBD1,14
TGTGCCAGCAGTTACGATAGATCTGAAGCTTTCTTT,CASSYDRSEAFF,TRBV6-5,TRBJ1-1,-,-,12
TGCGCCAGCAGCTTGGACGCACTAGGCACCTATAATTCACCCCTCCACTTT,CASSLDALGTYNSPLHF,TRBV5-1,TRBJ1-6,-,-,17
TGTGCCAGTAGTATCGCGGGGGGCGCGGATGAGCAGTTCTTC,CASSIAGGADEQFF,TRBV19,TRBJ2-1,-,TRBD2,14
TGTGCCAGTAGTACCCCACAGGGGGCAGCTGAAGCTTTCTTT,CASSTPQGAAEAFF,TRBV19,TRBJ1-1,-,TRBD1,14
TGTGCCAGCAGTCTGAGACCAGGGGGCTGGGGCACTGAAGCTTTCTTT,CASSLRPGGWGTEAFF,TRBV28,TRBJ1-1,-,TRBD1,16